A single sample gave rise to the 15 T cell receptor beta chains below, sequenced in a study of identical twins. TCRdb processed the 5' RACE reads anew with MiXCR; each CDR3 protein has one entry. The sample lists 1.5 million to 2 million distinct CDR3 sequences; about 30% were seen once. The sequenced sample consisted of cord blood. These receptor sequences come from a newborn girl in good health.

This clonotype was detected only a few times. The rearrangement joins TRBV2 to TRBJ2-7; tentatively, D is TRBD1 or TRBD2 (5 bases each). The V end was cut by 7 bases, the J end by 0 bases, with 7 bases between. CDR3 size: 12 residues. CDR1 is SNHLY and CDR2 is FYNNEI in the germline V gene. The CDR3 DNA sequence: TGTGCCAGCACGGGGCCCTCCTACGAGCAGTACTTC. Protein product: CASTGPSYEQYF. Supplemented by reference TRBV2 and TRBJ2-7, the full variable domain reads EPEVTQTPSHQVTQMGQEVILRCVPISNHLYFYWYRQILGQKVEFLVSFYNNEISEKSEIFDDQFSVERPDGSNFTLKIRSTKLEDSAMYFCASTGPSYEQYFGPGTRLTVT.

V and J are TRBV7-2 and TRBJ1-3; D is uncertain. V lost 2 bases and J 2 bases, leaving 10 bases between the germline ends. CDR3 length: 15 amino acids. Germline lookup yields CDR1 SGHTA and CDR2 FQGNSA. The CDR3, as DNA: TGTGCCAGCAGCTTATTATACTTTCCTGGAAACACCATATATTTT. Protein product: CASSLLYFPGNTIYF. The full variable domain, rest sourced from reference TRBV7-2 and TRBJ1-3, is GAGVSQSPSNKVTEKGKDVELRCDPISGHTALYWYRQSLGQGLEFLIYFQGNSAPDKSGLPSDRFSAERTGGSVSTLTIQRTQQEDSAVYLCASSLLYFPGNTIYFGEGSWLTVV.

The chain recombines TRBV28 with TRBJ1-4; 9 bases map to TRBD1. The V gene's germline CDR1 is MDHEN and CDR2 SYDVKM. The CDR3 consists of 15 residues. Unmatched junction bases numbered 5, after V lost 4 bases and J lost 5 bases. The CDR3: CASSCPDRGNEKLFF. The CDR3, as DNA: TGTGCCAGCAGTTGCCCGGACAGGGGAAATGAAAAACTGTTTTTT.

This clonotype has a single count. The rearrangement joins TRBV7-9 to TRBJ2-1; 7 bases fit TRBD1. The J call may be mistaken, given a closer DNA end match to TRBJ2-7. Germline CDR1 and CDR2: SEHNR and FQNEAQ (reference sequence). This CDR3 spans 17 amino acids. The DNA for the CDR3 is TGTGCCAGCAGCTCCCGCACCGACAGGGCCTCCTACAATGAGCAGTACTTC. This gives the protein CASSSRTDRASYNEQYF.

The CDR3 sequence is CASSFSLALSGANVLTF. The CDR3 nucleotides are TGTGCCAGCAGTTTCTCCCTCGCCCTATCTGGGGCCAACGTCCTGACTTTC. V usage is TRBV28 and J usage is TRBJ2-6, with D hard to call. CDR1 is MDHEN and CDR2 is SYDVKM in the germline V gene. The CDR3 sequence is 17 residues long. V was clipped by 3 bases and J by 1 base, with 13 bases between them.

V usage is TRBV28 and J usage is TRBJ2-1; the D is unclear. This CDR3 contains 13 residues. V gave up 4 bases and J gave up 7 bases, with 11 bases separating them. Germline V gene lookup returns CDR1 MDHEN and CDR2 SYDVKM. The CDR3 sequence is CASSSRMGNEQFF. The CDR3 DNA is TGTGCCAGCAGTTCGAGGATGGGGAATGAGCAGTTCTTC.

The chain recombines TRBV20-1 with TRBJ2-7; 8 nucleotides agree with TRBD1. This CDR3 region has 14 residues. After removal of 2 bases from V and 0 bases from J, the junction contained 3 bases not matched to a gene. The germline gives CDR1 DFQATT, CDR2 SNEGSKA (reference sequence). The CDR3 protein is CSARQGAVSYEQYF. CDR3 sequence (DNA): TGCAGTGCTAGACAGGGGGCTGTCTCCTACGAGCAGTACTTC.

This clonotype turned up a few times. In nucleotides, the CDR3 is TGTGCCAGCAATAAAGGACCCCCTATACCGTACAATGAGCAGTACTTC. Translation: CASNKGPPIPYNEQYF. The chain carries TRBV7-2 and TRBJ2-7; D call uncertain. The CDR3 is made up of 16 amino acids. V was pared by 7 bases and J by 7 bases, with 26 bases between. Germline V lookup: CDR1 SGHTA, CDR2 FQGNSA.

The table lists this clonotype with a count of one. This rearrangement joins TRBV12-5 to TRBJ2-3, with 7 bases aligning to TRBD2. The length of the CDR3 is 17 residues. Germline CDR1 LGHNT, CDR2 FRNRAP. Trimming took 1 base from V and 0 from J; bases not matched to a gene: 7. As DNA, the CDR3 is TGTGCTAGTGGTTTGGAATCCGGGGAGGGTAGCACAGATACGCAGTATTTT. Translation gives CASGLESGEGSTDTQYF.

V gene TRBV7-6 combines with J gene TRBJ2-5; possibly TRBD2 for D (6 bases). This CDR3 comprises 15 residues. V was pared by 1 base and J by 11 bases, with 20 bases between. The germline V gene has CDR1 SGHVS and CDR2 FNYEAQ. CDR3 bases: TGTGCCAGCAGCTTAGAGCGGGCACCAAGGGATGAGCAGTACTTC. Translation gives CASSLERAPRDEQYF.

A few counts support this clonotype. The CDR3 DNA is TGTGCCAGCAGCTTAGGCGTTGGGAGGGACCTTTACGAGCAGTACTTC. It yields the protein CASSLGVGRDLYEQYF. The chain combines TRBV7-2 with TRBJ2-5; 7 bases fit TRBD2. The end of the DNA fits TRBJ2-7 better, so the J call may be wrong. This CDR3 region has 16 residues. Germline assignment: CDR1 SGHTA and CDR2 FQGNSA.

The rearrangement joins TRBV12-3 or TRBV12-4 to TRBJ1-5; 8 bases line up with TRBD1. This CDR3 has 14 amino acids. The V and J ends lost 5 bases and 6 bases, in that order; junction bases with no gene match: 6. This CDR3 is CASSRDQGAQPQHF. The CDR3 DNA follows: TGTGCCAGCAGTCGCGACCAGGGGGCTCAGCCCCAGCATTTT.

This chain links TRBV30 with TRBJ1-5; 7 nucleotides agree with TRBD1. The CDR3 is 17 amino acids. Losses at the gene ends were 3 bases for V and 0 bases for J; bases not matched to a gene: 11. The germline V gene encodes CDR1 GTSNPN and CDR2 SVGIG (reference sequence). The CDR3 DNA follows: TGTGCCTGGAGCCACAGGACAGGCCTATATAGCAATCAGCCCCAGCATTTT. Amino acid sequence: CAWSHRTGLYSNQPQHF.

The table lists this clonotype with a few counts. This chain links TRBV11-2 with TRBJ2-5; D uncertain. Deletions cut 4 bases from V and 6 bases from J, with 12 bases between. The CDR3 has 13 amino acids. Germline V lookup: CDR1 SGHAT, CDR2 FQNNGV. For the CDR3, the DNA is TGTGCCAGCAGCTCCCTTTCGGTTCAGACCCAGTACTTC. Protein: CASSSLSVQTQYF. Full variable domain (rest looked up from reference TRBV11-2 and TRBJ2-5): EAGVAQSPRYKIIEKRQSVAFWCNPISGHATLYWYQQILGQGPKLLIQFQNNGVVDDSQLPKDRFSAERLKGVDSTLKIQPAKLEDSAVYLCASSSLSVQTQYFGPGTRLLVL.

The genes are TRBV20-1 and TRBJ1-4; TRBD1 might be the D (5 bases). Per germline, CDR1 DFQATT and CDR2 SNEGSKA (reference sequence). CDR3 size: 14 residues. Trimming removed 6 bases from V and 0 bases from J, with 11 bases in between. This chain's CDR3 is CSASRGPTNEKLFF. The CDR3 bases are TGCAGTGCGAGCCGGGGCCCAACTAATGAAAAACTGTTTTTT.